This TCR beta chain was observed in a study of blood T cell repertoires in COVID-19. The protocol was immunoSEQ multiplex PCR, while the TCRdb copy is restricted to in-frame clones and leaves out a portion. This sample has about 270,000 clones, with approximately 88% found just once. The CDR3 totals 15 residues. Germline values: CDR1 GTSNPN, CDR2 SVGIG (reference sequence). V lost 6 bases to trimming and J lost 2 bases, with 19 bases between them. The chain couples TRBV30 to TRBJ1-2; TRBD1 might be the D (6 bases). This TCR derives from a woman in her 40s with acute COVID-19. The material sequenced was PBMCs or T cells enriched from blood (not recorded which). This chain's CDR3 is CACTRRAGTNYGYTF. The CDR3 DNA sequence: TGTGCCTGCACTAGGCGCGCCGGGACAAACTATGGCTACACCTTC.